The 7 T cell receptor beta chains given below trace back to one sample, sequenced in a study of blood T cell repertoires in COVID-19. Sequenced by immunoSEQ multiplex PCR; TCRdb stores in-frame clones only, minus some. Among 250,000 or so clones listed, 80% to 90% were seen once. The sequencing input was PBMCs or T cells enriched from blood (not recorded which). These receptors all stem from a woman aged 25 to 39 who had been exposed to COVID-19.

The V and J genes are TRBV15 and TRBJ1-3; D might be TRBD1 (5 bases). The CDR3 length is 15 residues. Trimming left V 0 bases short and J 0 bases short, with 6 bases between. Germline assignment: CDR1 LNHNV and CDR2 YYDKDF (reference sequence). The CDR3 sequence: CATSREGASGNTIYF. The CDR3 nucleotides read TGTGCCACCAGCAGAGAAGGGGCCTCTGGAAACACCATATATTTT.

The chain has TRBV28 and TRBJ2-2; 10 nucleotides match TRBD1. Trimming cost V 1 base and J 3 bases; bases outside gene matches: 8. The CDR3 is 18 residues long. Germline loops: CDR1 MDHEN, CDR2 SYDVKM. The CDR3 is CASSLLVSGTGDTGELFF. Written as DNA, the CDR3 is TGTGCCAGCAGTTTATTGGTGTCGGGGACAGGGGACACCGGGGAGCTGTTTTTT.

This chain connects TRBV3-1 (or the pseudogene TRBV3-2) to TRBJ1-5; 8 nucleotides line up with TRBD1. This CDR3 has 17 amino acids. The V gene's germline CDR1 is LGHDT and CDR2 YNNKEL (reference sequence). J gave up 0 bases and V 5 bases, and 9 bases lay outside the gene matches. CDR3 sequence reads: CASSYGQGGYSNQPQHF. In nucleotides, the CDR3 is TGTGCCAGCAGCTACGGACAGGGCGGCTATAGCAATCAGCCCCAGCATTTT.

The chain employs TRBV6-1 and TRBJ2-7, with D tentatively TRBD1 (6 bases). Germline V CDR1 and CDR2: MNHNS, SASEGT. The ends were cut back, 3 bases at V and 4 bases at J, with 16 bases in the middle. The CDR3 is 15 residues long. CDR3 in amino acids: CASSDQGSRDYEQYF. The CDR3 DNA reads as TGTGCCAGCAGTGATCAGGGGTCCCGGGATTACGAGCAGTACTTC.

The chain recombines TRBV2 with TRBJ1-5; TRBD1 agrees at 9 bases. The CDR3 has 15 residues. J gave up 3 bases and V 4 bases, and 4 bases lay outside the gene matches. From germline, CDR1 is SNHLY and CDR2 FYNNEI. CDR3 bases: TGTGCCAGCAGTGGGACAGGGGCCCCCAATCAGCCCCAGCATTTT. This gives the protein CASSGTGAPNQPQHF.

The rearrangement joins TRBV2 to TRBJ1-2, with 7 positions matching TRBD1. The V and J ends lost 6 bases and 1 base, in that order; junction bases with no gene match: 5. CDR1 SNHLY and CDR2 FYNNEI come from the germline V gene. This CDR3 is 14 amino acids long. In DNA form, the CDR3 reads TGTGCCAGCAGCCTGCGACAGGGTAACTATGGCTACACCTTC. Its translation: CASSLRQGNYGYTF.

The J gene is TRBJ2-1, the V gene TRBV11-2, with D tentatively TRBD2 (5 bases). Germline assignment: CDR1 SGHAT and CDR2 FQNNGV. V gave up 4 bases and J gave up 15 bases, with 16 bases separating them. The CDR3 has 12 amino acids. The CDR3 coding sequence is TGTGCCAGCAGCTCACTGGGAGAAATACTGTTCTTC. Its protein product is CASSSLGEILFF. The full variable domain, its missing parts supplied by reference TRBV11-2 and TRBJ2-1, is EAGVAQSPRYKIIEKRQSVAFWCNPISGHATLYWYQQILGQGPKLLIQFQNNGVVDDSQLPKDRFSAERLKGVDSTLKIQPAKLEDSAVYLCASSSLGEILFFGPGTRLTVL.